This is a list of T cell receptor beta chains from one sample in a study of T cell responses to AZD1222 COVID-19 vaccine. The repertoire was sequenced with immunoSEQ multiplex PCR; TCRdb's copy has only in-frame clones and lacks some. Counted here are 80,000 or so clones, about 85% occurring once; the ten biggest clones make up more than 1.3%. Specimen: peripheral blood, collected on day 0 of AZD1222 vaccination. These receptors all stem from an adult in good health. Each CDR3 is given without its conserved first and last residue. The size entry is marked missing in some rows and otherwise reads once, few, many or a size class.

cdr3_aa v_call clone_size j_call cdr3_length
ASSTRRGRVGTEAF TRBV7-2 NA TRBJ1-1 14
ASSPEGNTEAF TRBV7-2 NA TRBJ1-1 11
ASSQGQGPSDTDTQY TRBV4-1 NA TRBJ2-3 15
ASSVPEGSGGELF TRBV9 NA TRBJ2-2 13
ATSGGSGDTGELF TRBV24-1 NA TRBJ2-2 13
ASSLNNEQF TRBV7-3 NA TRBJ2-1 9
ASVPLRASGINEQF TRBV6-6 NA TRBJ2-1 14
SASHRATGELF TRBV20-1 once TRBJ2-2 11
ASSSRPYRGTNEKLF TRBV19 NA TRBJ1-4 15
ASSIRDEQY TRBV19 NA TRBJ2-7 9
ASSSGTIQY TRBV27 once TRBJ2-4 9
ASMTGGPNTEAF TRBV2 NA TRBJ1-1 12
ASSYGGRAYNEQF TRBV7-2 once TRBJ2-1 13
AWAHWGLGLGLF TRBV30 NA TRBJ1-4 12
ASSSHRGTEAF TRBV19 NA TRBJ1-1 11
ASSASSGGTQY TRBV19 NA TRBJ2-5 11
ASSQGTSNTIY TRBV16 NA TRBJ1-3 11
AWSVPIGANQPQH TRBV30 NA TRBJ1-5 13
ASSAFKGESTGELF TRBV9 NA TRBJ2-2 14
ASSLDPGVSPLH TRBV11-2 once TRBJ1-6 12
ASSPRGTQGFGNQPQH TRBV18 once TRBJ1-5 16
ASSFLAGGNNEQF TRBV5-1 NA TRBJ2-1 13
ASSPTGTAYEQY TRBV27 NA TRBJ2-7 12
ASSIVHRTSGKDEQY TRBV19 few TRBJ2-7 15
ASSVGGASSYNEQF TRBV9 NA TRBJ2-1 14
ASRLRTVICNEQF TRBV23-1 NA TRBJ2-1 13